This is a list of T cell receptor beta chains from one sample in a study of blood T cells in healthy people across ages. TCRdb analysed the 5' RACE reads with MiXCR anew, one entry per CDR3 protein. The repertoire holds about 1.4 million distinct CDR3 sequences, with approximately 60% as singletons. The sequenced material came from blood. Receptors originate from a man younger than 35 in good health. CDR3s include the opening cysteine and the closing phenylalanine or tryptophan. Fields, in order: V gene, J gene, D gene, CDR3 protein. D genes are given only for firm matches.

V: TRBV7-2; J: TRBJ2-5; D: TRBD1; CDR3: CASSLNRVGTAPEETQYF
V: TRBV12-3/TRBV12-4; J: TRBJ2-1; D: .; CDR3: CASSLLGEQFF
V: TRBV4-2; J: TRBJ2-1; D: .; CDR3: CASSQKAARPYNEQFF
V: TRBV25-1; J: TRBJ2-7; D: .; CDR3: CASSGLRSSYEQYF
V: TRBV7-9; J: TRBJ2-1; D: .; CDR3: CASSFEREQFF
V: TRBV7-9; J: TRBJ1-6; D: .; CDR3: CASSQQGEVSPLHF
V: TRBV27; J: TRBJ1-2; D: .; CDR3: CASSTLPAYGYTF
V: TRBV6-2/TRBV6-3; J: TRBJ1-2; D: .; CDR3: CASTKVGYNYGYTF
V: TRBV7-2; J: .; D: .; CDR3: CASSIGGPLNEQYF
V: TRBV15; J: TRBJ2-3; D: .; CDR3: CATSRDVGSDTQYF
V: TRBV7-2; J: TRBJ2-5; D: .; CDR3: CASSLSPGQAQETQYF
V: TRBV4-3; J: TRBJ2-7; D: TRBD1; CDR3: CASSQLSTGGYHNEQYF
V: TRBV7-9; J: TRBJ2-7; D: TRBD1; CDR3: CASGVPGQGIYEQYF
V: TRBV5-6; J: .; D: .; CDR3: CASNTGVGIETQYF
V: TRBV4-1; J: TRBJ2-2; D: TRBD2; CDR3: CASNGLAGTGELFF
V: TRBV29-1; J: TRBJ1-5; D: .; CDR3: CSVAGGGQPQHF
V: TRBV20-1; J: TRBJ1-5; D: .; CDR3: CSVRDQPQHF
V: TRBV2; J: TRBJ1-5; D: TRBD1; CDR3: CASKDRGLQPQHF
V: TRBV6-5; J: TRBJ2-3; D: TRBD2; CDR3: CASSYSYGGRDTQYF
V: TRBV7-9; J: TRBJ1-1; D: TRBD1; CDR3: CASSPGQAGFETFF
V: TRBV2; J: TRBJ1-4; D: .; CDR3: CASQRLLNDKLFF
V: TRBV29-1; J: TRBJ2-2; D: TRBD2; CDR3: CSVDSSGGAPGELFF
V: TRBV11-1; J: .; D: TRBD1; CDR3: CASSSQQGKETQYF
V: TRBV7-6; J: TRBJ2-1; D: .; CDR3: CASSPGMGGANEQFF
V: TRBV20-1; J: TRBJ2-1; D: TRBD2; CDR3: CSATSGNYNEQFF
V: TRBV12-5; J: TRBJ2-7; D: .; CDR3: CASLDSLGSYEQYF
V: TRBV3-1; J: TRBJ2-4; D: TRBD1; CDR3: CASSQTGRGWDIQYF
V: TRBV6-5; J: TRBJ1-5; D: .; CDR3: CASGPRTDHQPQHF
V: TRBV11-2; J: TRBJ1-2; D: .; CDR3: CASSLDRLPYYGYTF
V: TRBV29-1; J: TRBJ1-3; D: TRBD1; CDR3: CSVEDQGEGNTIYF
V: TRBV12-3/TRBV12-4; J: TRBJ2-3; D: .; CDR3: CASSLGSLAGTDTQYF
V: TRBV10-3; J: TRBJ1-6; D: .; CDR3: CAISFRDSPLHF
V: TRBV9; J: TRBJ2-1; D: TRBD2; CDR3: CASSVEGTSGDEQFF
V: TRBV12-3/TRBV12-4; J: TRBJ2-4; D: .; CDR3: CASSPDGLAKNIQYF
V: TRBV4-2; J: TRBJ2-7; D: .; CDR3: CASSQDEGGVYEQYF
V: TRBV12-1; J: .; D: .; CDR3: CASSLDREYRDEQYF
V: TRBV4-1; J: TRBJ1-1; D: TRBD1; CDR3: CASSFVTGSTEAFF
V: TRBV27; J: TRBJ1-1; D: TRBD1; CDR3: CASLGQGAEAFF
V: TRBV7-9; J: TRBJ2-7; D: TRBD1; CDR3: CASSSGWDRAYEQYF
V: TRBV4-1; J: TRBJ1-2; D: .; CDR3: CASSHPGAALGGYTF
V: TRBV10-3; J: TRBJ1-2; D: .; CDR3: CAISVGLGKDYGYTF
V: TRBV20-1; J: TRBJ1-1; D: .; CDR3: CSARRGARDTEAFF
V: TRBV11-2; J: TRBJ2-1; D: TRBD1; CDR3: CASNQIAGTGIFEQFF
V: TRBV15; J: TRBJ2-1; D: .; CDR3: CATSRDPLWRDNNEQFF
V: TRBV20-1; J: TRBJ1-1; D: .; CDR3: CSARGPNGDTEAFF
V: TRBV29-1; J: TRBJ2-5; D: .; CDR3: CSVDQAGEETQYF
V: TRBV5-1; J: TRBJ2-2; D: .; CDR3: CASSLIERANTGELFF
V: TRBV27; J: TRBJ2-5; D: .; CDR3: CASSLFQDTQETQYF
V: TRBV11-3; J: TRBJ2-1; D: .; CDR3: CASSSFAGDEQFF
V: TRBV6-6; J: TRBJ2-3; D: TRBD2; CDR3: CASKGLAGSDTQYF
V: TRBV14; J: TRBJ1-1; D: .; CDR3: CASSYKTLRGNTEAFF
V: TRBV28; J: TRBJ1-5; D: .; CDR3: CASYPLTAYSNQPQHF
V: TRBV6-2/TRBV6-3; J: TRBJ2-1; D: .; CDR3: CASIGWDSRINEQFF